This T cell receptor beta chain originates from a study of blood T cell repertoires in COVID-19. Study overall: The origin of the acute and convalescent COVID-19 samples was the United States, Italy and Spain.

Enrolment of Seattle patients took place during active infection, and they were followed longitudinally. With V trimmed by 0 bases and J by 5 bases, 8 bases remained unmatched. The CDR3 has 16 residues. Germline lookup yields CDR1 SEHNR and CDR2 FQNEAQ (reference sequence). This clone was counted once. Sequencing used immunoSEQ multiplex PCR; TCRdb keeps in-frame clones, though not all of them. The sample shows 81,000 or so clones, almost 85% of them seen only once. J is TRBJ2-7 and V is TRBV7-9; 9 nucleotides match TRBD1. The sequencing input was peripheral blood. The sequence was collected from a man in his fifties with COVID-19, enrolled during active disease. CDR3 in amino acids: CASSLASGTGRHEQYF. In DNA form, the CDR3 reads TGTGCCAGCAGCTTAGCGTCGGGGACAGGGCGGCACGAGCAGTACTTC.